The sequence of this T cell receptor beta chain was determined in a study of low-dose radiotherapy and immunotherapy resistance in tumors. Whole-study context: The patients were given nivolumab 240 mg every two weeks and ipilimumab 1 mg/kg every six weeks, through an intravenous route.

Alpha- and beta-chain coverage of first-strand cDNA came from TRAV- and TRBV-specific primers. TCRs underwent around 18 PCR cycles of amplification with a constant-region primer and V-primer adapter. Amplification of the isolated mRNA used in vitro transcription. TCRdb analysed the reads with MiXCR anew, one entry per CDR3 protein. The sample carries tens of thousands of distinct CDR3 sequences, roughly 49% recorded once. Regarding time point: after trial treatment. The treatment was: LDRT plus nivolumab, ipilimumab, low-dose cyclophosphamide and aspirin (RACIN trial). Each donor was administered nivolumab, ipilimumab, aspirin, low-dose cyclophosphamide and low-dose radiotherapy. All eligible patients presented with advanced solid tumors that contained no tumor-infiltrating lymphocytes. This clonotype has at least ten counts. CDR3 length: 15 residues. Trimming stripped 4 bases from V and 0 bases from J, with 12 bases between. Germline V gives CDR1 SSHAT, CDR2 FNYEAQ (reference sequence).

The starting material was PBMCs, obtained after low-dose radiotherapy plus immunotherapy. The clonotype comes from a male donor with gallbladder cancer. This chain uses TRBV7-7 with TRBJ2-5; weak D call: TRBD1 (5 bases). CDR3 amino acids: CASSSGRQYQETQYF. CDR3 DNA sequence: TGTGCCAGCAGCTCCGGAAGACAGTACCAAGAGACCCAGTACTTC.